The clone carrying this T cell receptor (beta chain) has only a few counts. Its antigen is still unknown. This sample is drawn from a study of beta chain features in type 1 diabetes. Study-level points and caveats: In every one of the four CD4+ subsets, TCRB CDR3s were moderately but significantly shorter in Type 1 diabetes patients. VDJ junctions from patients with type 1 diabetes contained fewer insertions and more deletions.

The germline gives CDR1 SNHLY, CDR2 FYNNEI. V lost 8 bases and J lost 6, with 18 bases in between. The CDR3 spans 14 residues. Expressed TCRB transcripts were sequenced because the isolated RNA had all been reverse transcribed beforehand. Using immunoSEQ multiplex PCR, the repertoire was profiled, and TCRdb retains in-frame clones only, with some absent. The table shows around 690,000 clones, with about an eighth occurring only once. The sequence was obtained from a man aged 25-45 years with type 1 diabetes. The sequencing input was naive CD4+ T cells from blood. This rearrangement joins TRBV2 to TRBJ2-3; D is uncertain. CDR3 in DNA: TGTGCCAGCCAACAAACTACCTTCTTGGATACGCAGTATTTT. Its protein product is CASQQTTFLDTQYF.